This T cell receptor (beta chain) was captured by sequencing in a study of response to subunit inactivated influenza vaccine. General observations from the study: Authors proposed each seasonal influenza vaccination draws in few new T cells.

TCRdb used MiXCR to reprocess the RT-PCR reads, holding one entry per CDR3 protein. Here the sample spans roughly 650,000 distinct CDR3 sequences, 15% to 18% being singletons. Trimming took off 3 bases at V and 4 bases at J, with 9 bases between the two ends. CDR3 length: 14 amino acids. Germline assignment: CDR1 SEHNR and CDR2 FQNEAQ (reference sequence). A word on this clonotype: Its specificity is unknown.

This chain connects TRBV7-9 to TRBJ2-2; a weak D match, TRBD1 (5 bases). Sequencing used PBMCs from blood, obtained roughly 12 days after vaccination. The clonotype comes from a man aged 50 to 60 who received an inactivated influenza vaccine. CDR3 coding DNA: TGTGCCAGCAGCTTCCAGGGAAGCACCGGGGAGCTGTTTTTT. Residues: CASSFQGSTGELFF.